These 23 T cell receptor beta chains came from one sample sequenced in a study of T cell repertoires in cytomegalovirus infection. One entry per CDR3 protein results from TCRdb running MiXCR on the reads. The sample shows about 190,000 distinct CDR3 sequences, 25% to 30% of them seen only once. The sample taken for sequencing was PBMCs. All receptors come from a human donor in good health (CMV status not recorded). Some clones in this sample may be carry-over from other donors' samples.

The chain employs TRBV2 and TRBJ1-2, with D possibly being TRBD1 (5 bases). Germline V CDR1 and CDR2: SNHLY, FYNNEI. This CDR3 comprises 13 residues. V was shortened by 5 bases and J by 2 bases, with 9 bases between the two germline ends. CDR3 loop: CASSMTENYGYTF. The CDR3 DNA reads TGTGCCAGCAGTATGACAGAAAACTATGGCTACACCTTC.

This clonotype appeared a few times. The chain employs TRBV6-1 and TRBJ1-2; TRBD1 agrees at 7 bases. V trimming: 7 bases; J trimming: 5 bases; junction bases outside the gene matches: 7. CDR1 is MNHNS and CDR2 is SASEGT in the germline V gene. This CDR3 has 13 residues. The CDR3 region is CASTGTDGYGYTF. The CDR3, as DNA: TGTGCCAGCACCGGGACAGACGGGTATGGCTACACCTTC.

This clonotype has a count of ten or more. This chain connects TRBV6-5 to TRBJ2-2, with 8 nucleotides matching TRBD1. CDR1 is MNHEY and CDR2 is SVGAGI in the germline V gene. J was trimmed by 4 bases and V by 6 bases; bases with no gene match: 4. The CDR3 consists of 14 residues. CDR3 bases: TGTGCCAGCAGGCGAACAGGGGGCACCGGGGAGCTGTTTTTT. Encoded protein: CASRRTGGTGELFF.

Points on this clonotype: A junction end diverges from the germline sequence, so it may reflect a read error. The chain recombines TRBV5-6 with TRBJ1-2, with D tentatively TRBD1 (5 bases). This CDR3 is built from 13 residues. CDR1 and CDR2 from the germline V gene are SGHDT and YYEEEE. In nucleotides, the CDR3 is TGTGCCAGCAGCTCGATCAGGGACTACGGCTACACCTTC. It specifies CASSSIRDYGYTF.

This chain uses TRBV7-2 with TRBJ1-5, with 7 bases identical to TRBD1. In germline, CDR1 is SGHTA, CDR2 FQGNSA. There are 15 residues in the CDR3. Germline trimming cut 2 bases from V and 3 bases from J; bases unmatched to any gene: 4. The CDR3 sequence: CASSLQGGYNQPQHF. CDR3 coding DNA: TGTGCCAGCAGCTTACAGGGGGGGTACAATCAGCCCCAGCATTTT. Looking up the rest from reference TRBV7-2 and TRBJ1-5 gives the full variable domain: GAGVSQSPSNKVTEKGKDVELRCDPISGHTALYWYRQSLGQGLEFLIYFQGNSAPDKSGLPSDRFSAERTGGSVSTLTIQRTQQEDSAVYLCASSLQGGYNQPQHFGDGTRLSIL.

A few counts support this clonotype. The chain employs TRBV7-8 and TRBJ2-2; 8 bases line up with TRBD1. Germline V gene sequence: CDR1 SGHVS, CDR2 FQNEAQ. V gave up 11 bases and J gave up 4 bases; unmatched junction bases: 9. The CDR3 is made up of 14 amino acids. DNA for the CDR3: TGTGCCGGCCTCCTAACAGGGGGCACCGGGGAGCTGTTTTTT. This encodes CAGLLTGGTGELFF.

The chain couples TRBV30 to TRBJ2-1; TRBD2 aligns across 12 bases. Germline V gene lookup returns CDR1 GTSNPN and CDR2 SVGIG (reference sequence). The J segment lost 9 bases and the V segment lost 3 bases, leaving 9 bases of the junction unmatched. This CDR3 spans 15 amino acids. The CDR3 DNA follows: TGTGCCTGGAGCTATAGACTAGCGGGGGAGGCTGAGCAGTTCTTC. Protein sequence: CAWSYRLAGEAEQFF.

This clonotype was picked up a small number of times. This sequence joins TRBV18 and TRBJ2-7, with 13 bases lining up with TRBD2. J gave up 5 bases and V 3 bases, and 1 base lay outside the gene matches. There are 14 residues in the CDR3. Germline lookup yields CDR1 KGHSH and CDR2 LQKENI. CDR3 bases: TGTGCCAGCTCACCGGGGACTAGCGGGGACGAGCAGTACTTC. Its protein product is CASSPGTSGDEQYF. The whole variable domain, remainder taken from reference TRBV18 and TRBJ2-7, is NAGVMQNPRHLVRRRGQEARLRCSPMKGHSHVYWYRQLPEEGLKFMVYLQKENIIDESGMPKERFSAEFPKEGPSILRIQQVVRGDSAAYFCASSPGTSGDEQYFGPGTRLTVT.

On this clonotype: At one boundary the junction diverges from the germline segment, which might be a read error. The chain joins TRBV7-2 to TRBJ2-6; a weak D match, TRBD1 (5 bases). The CDR3 totals 15 residues. CDR1 SGHTA and CDR2 FQGNSA come from the germline V gene. The CDR3 loop is CASSPRFSGAYVLTF. As DNA, the CDR3 is TGTGCCAGCAGCCCCCGATTCTCTGGGGCCTACGTTCTGACTTTC. Variable domain in full (rest from reference TRBV7-2 and TRBJ2-6): GAGVSQSPSNKVTEKGKDVELRCDPISGHTALYWYRQSLGQGLEFLIYFQGNSAPDKSGLPSDRFSAERTGGSVSTLTIQRTQQEDSAVYLCASSPRFSGAYVLTFGAGSRLTVL.

This clonotype was seen a handful of times. The chain recombines TRBV20-1 with TRBJ2-5; perhaps TRBD1 as D (6 bases). Deletions cut 5 bases from V and 2 bases from J, with 18 bases between. The V gene's germline CDR1 is DFQATT and CDR2 SNEGSKA (reference sequence). CDR3 length: 15 residues. In nucleotides, the CDR3 is TGCAGTGCTTCACCCCCCGGACAGATTCAAGAGACCCAGTACTTC. Translating gives CSASPPGQIQETQYF.

CDR3 nucleotide sequence: TGCAGTGCTAGAGGGTCTAGCGGATACACAGATACGCAGTATTTT. The encoded protein is CSARGSSGYTDTQYF. This chain links TRBV20-1 with TRBJ2-3; 7 nucleotides line up with TRBD2. Germline-derived CDR1 and CDR2 are DFQATT and SNEGSKA (reference sequence). Trimming removed 1 base from V and 2 bases from J; junction bases left unmatched: 6. The length of the CDR3 is 15 residues.

This clonotype occurred a few times. The chain couples TRBV19 to TRBJ2-6; D not resolved. In germline, CDR1 is LNHDA, CDR2 SQIVND (reference sequence). Trimming removed 5 bases from V and 0 bases from J, with 20 bases in between. The CDR3 length is 19 residues. The chain's CDR3 is CASSLQAARTLSGANVLTF. The CDR3 DNA follows: TGTGCCAGTAGTCTCCAGGCAGCTAGGACCCTCTCTGGGGCCAACGTCCTGACTTTC.

CDR3 in DNA: TGTGCCAGCAGCTTGGCTCAGATACTAGCGGGGGTAAATGAGCAGTTCTTC. It specifies CASSLAQILAGVNEQFF. The chain recombines TRBV7-8 with TRBJ2-1; 11 bases are a match to TRBD2. From germline, CDR1 is SGHVS and CDR2 FQNEAQ. The J segment lost 7 bases and the V segment lost 3 bases, leaving 11 bases of the junction unmatched. CDR3 size: 17 residues.

This clonotype was recorded once. The rearrangement uses TRBV25-1 and TRBJ2-7; a possible D gene is TRBD1 (7 bases). Per germline, CDR1 MGHDK and CDR2 SYGVNS. CDR3 length: 14 residues. V was trimmed by 2 bases and J by 1 base, leaving 9 bases between them. The CDR3 sequence is CASSEQGGSYEQYF. The CDR3 DNA sequence: TGTGCCAGCAGTGAACAGGGGGGATCCTACGAGCAGTACTTC.

The rearrangement uses TRBV10-3 and TRBJ2-2; D is unresolved. Per the germline V gene, CDR1 is ENHRY and CDR2 is SYGVKD. V lost 0 bases and J lost 0, with 8 bases in between. This CDR3 contains 16 residues. The CDR3 here is CAISESGKPNTGELFF. CDR3 coding DNA: TGTGCCATCAGTGAGTCGGGCAAGCCGAACACCGGGGAGCTGTTTTTT.

V gene TRBV6-2 or TRBV6-3 combines with J gene TRBJ2-1; 8 bases fit TRBD1. This CDR3 comprises 11 residues. V lost 8 bases to trimming and J lost 6 bases; unmatched junction nucleotides: 0. Per germline, CDR1 MNHEY and CDR2 SVGEGT. The CDR3 coding sequence is TGTGCCAGCGACAGGGGCAATGAGCAGTTCTTC. Residues: CASDRGNEQFF.

Comments on this clonotype: A much larger clone is a single base away; this may be a read error. The CDR3 DNA reads as TGTGCCAGCAGCTTAGCACCAGCGGGGGGGAACACCGGGGAGCTGCTTTTT. Protein: CASSLAPAGGNTGELLF. This chain joins TRBV7-2 and TRBJ2-2, with 10 nucleotides matching TRBD2. The CDR3 contains 17 residues. Germline assignment: CDR1 SGHTA and CDR2 FQGNSA.

Only a few counts were recorded for this clonotype. This chain links TRBV2 with TRBJ2-3; tentatively, D is TRBD2 (6 bases). CDR1 and CDR2 from the germline V gene are SNHLY and FYNNEI. The CDR3 sequence is 14 residues long. Between the trimmed V and J ends, which lost 9 bases and 0 bases, there was a span of 13 bases. Here the CDR3 reads CASGGLSSTDTQYF. The DNA of the CDR3 is TGTGCCAGTGGGGGACTCTCCAGCACAGATACGCAGTATTTT.

This chain connects TRBV20-1 to TRBJ2-1; 13 bases are shared with TRBD2. V shed 5 bases and J 7 bases; nucleotides not matched to a gene: 14. The CDR3 length is 17 residues. Per the germline V gene, CDR1 is DFQATT and CDR2 is SNEGSKA (reference sequence). The chain's CDR3 is CSAGMTSGGNRFNEQFF. CDR3 DNA: TGCAGTGCTGGAATGACTAGCGGGGGGAACCGGTTTAATGAGCAGTTCTTC.

This clonotype has just a few counts. This chain links TRBV7-2 with TRBJ1-3, with 8 bases fitting TRBD1. The J segment lost 6 bases and the V segment lost 11 bases, leaving 9 bases of the junction unmatched. The CDR3 loop spans 13 amino acids. Germline CDR1 and CDR2: SGHTA and FQGNSA. The CDR3 spells CASSTQGVNTIYF. The CDR3 region has the DNA TGTGCCTCTTCAACACAGGGGGTAAACACCATATATTTT.

The gene calls are TRBV11-2 and TRBJ2-7, with 10 nucleotides matching TRBD1. The CDR3 covers 14 residues. Trimming cost V 5 bases and J 4 bases; bases outside gene matches: 5. From germline, CDR1 is SGHAT and CDR2 FQNNGV. The CDR3 DNA is TGTGCCAGCAGCAAAGGACAGGGGGATTACGAGCAGTACTTC. It is translated as CASSKGQGDYEQYF.

The genes are TRBV4-3 and TRBJ2-7; D might be TRBD1 or TRBD2, each matching 5 bases. The CDR3 loop spans 21 amino acids. The germline CDR1 and CDR2 sequences are LGHNA and YSLEER. V was clipped by 0 bases and J by 0 bases, with 27 bases between them. DNA for the CDR3: TGCGCCAGCAGCCAAGATCGGGACGCCCGGGCCGGGCCGCCTAGCTCCTACGAGCAGTACTTC. It encodes CASSQDRDARAGPPSSYEQYF.

The chain has TRBV11-2 and TRBJ1-1; D perhaps matches TRBD1 (5 bases). The CDR3 length is 15 residues. The V end was cut by 5 bases, the J end by 5 bases, with 18 bases between. Germline V gives CDR1 SGHAT, CDR2 FQNNGV. The CDR3 is CASSRAGVRGTEAFF. The CDR3 region has the DNA TGTGCCAGCAGCCGCGCGGGGGTACGGGGGACTGAAGCTTTCTTT.